This T cell receptor beta chain comes out of a study of tumor-infiltrating lymphocytes in primary liver carcinoma (TCRdb year 2017). In the study overall: Hepatocellular carcinoma (four) or combined HCC and intrahepatic cholangiocarcinoma (one) was present in the five patients, who were three men and two women aged 30 to 69 years. The five patients had tumors staged T1-T3 N0M0, with maximum diameters ranging from roughly 4.2 to 11 cm. Agilent mRNA microarray profiling was performed on the approximately 25 tumor region samples to relate TCRbeta repertoire diversity to the local molecular phenotype. A total of about 35 specimens from 5 patients, comprising some 25 tumor regions, 5 adjacent noncancerous liver tissues and 5 peripheral blood samples, were covered by TCRbeta repertoire sequencing. Samples yielded roughly 3.5 to 7.13 million productive TCRbeta reads; read depth did not differ significantly between tissue types. Technical replicate repertoires showed high reproducibility, with mean shared-clone rates approximately 0.89 and correlation coefficients above 0.98. The study combined TCRbeta repertoire sequencing, expression microarrays and whole-exome sequencing across five regions of each liver tumor, with adjacent normal tissue and blood.

TCRbeta-specific cDNA was reverse-transcribed from around 500 ng total RNA using a constant-region primer and ProtoScript II reverse transcriptase. The TCRbeta libraries were prepared through three rounds of nested multiplex PCR following a slightly modified ARM-PCR procedure. Multiplex TRBV1-TRBV30 forward primers and a Cbeta reverse primer were used in the first two PCR rounds, each of which was run for approximately 9 cycles. Sample barcodes and Illumina adapters were attached in a final 25-cycle PCR using Deep VentR polymerase. Before sequencing, amplicons of 200-500 bp were purified from gel using a QIAquick gel extraction kit. TCRbeta amplicons were sequenced on an Illumina HiSeq 2500 with 250-bp paired-end reads. Per the authors' processing: Reads were quality-trimmed with Trimmomatic v0.33, and paired reads were merged with FLASH v1.2.11 to recover full CDR3 sequences. V, D and J germline segments were assigned to the rearranged TCRbeta sequences by MiGEC v1.2.1b. Clonotype statistics and Shannon-Wiener diversity indices were calculated with VDJtools v1.0.0. Except for diversity analysis, only each sample's 250 most abundant clonotypes were used in subsequent analyses to reduce sampling bias. TCRdb itself trimmed the public reads at Q25 with fastp, ran MiXCR and retained productive beta chains. Each CDR3 protein appears once, grouped with its most common genes and DNA. Here the V and J calls rest on TCRdb's processing, not on the authors' analysis. The table for this sample lists more than 95,000 distinct CDR3 sequences; 55% to 75% of them were counted only once. About 8% of the sample lies in the top ten.

Overall study results and their limits: Compared with blood, tumors had a significantly larger share of the repertoire taken up by the top 250 clones (p = 0.039). Only about 8-24% of top clones were found in all five regions of a tumor, suggesting spatial heterogeneity of tumor-infiltrating T cells. Pairs of tumor regions showed greater repertoire overlap (mean roughly 36%) than tumor-adjacent pairs (roughly 17%) or tumor-blood pairs (approximately 14%), which is consistent with antigen-driven expansion. Only the TCR beta chain was sequenced, so true repertoire diversity is likely underestimated because unpaired alpha chains were not captured. Since the samples were bulk and unsorted, there was no way to compare CD4+ and CD8+ T cell repertoires. The study included only four or five patients, and the authors note findings should be validated in a larger study.

This clonotype was counted at least ten times. Its antigen remains unidentified. One base away there is no much larger clone; base qualities are not given. As encoded in the germline V gene, CDR1 is MNHEY while CDR2 is SVGAGI. The CDR3 spans 15 residues, from the cysteine through the phenylalanine. The sequence is cut down to CDR3 DNA, 45 bases in frame from base 1. Trimming takes 2 bases from V and 0 bases from J, and the germline ends sit 11 bases apart. Total RNA and DNA were co-extracted without cell sorting from around 20-30 mg of bulk tissue using the AllPrep DNA/RNA mini kit. Between November 2015 and March 2016, roughly five patients in China with histopathologically diagnosed primary liver carcinoma had their tumors surgically resected. At the time of sampling, the patients had chronic HBV infection and had not received any treatment. Five spatially separated regions were sampled from each tumor: the superior, inferior, left-lateral and right-lateral poles, plus the tumor centre. According to histology, viable tumor cells made up more than 80% of every tumor sample. Each fresh piece of tumor and adjacent tissue was cut in two, with one half stored in RNAlater at -80 degrees C and the other half sent for histology.

Sequences were obtained from liver tumor tissue from sampling region 3. This specimen's cell subset or site label, interpreted: tumor region T3, left-lateral pole. This clonotype originated in a woman aged 60 to 75 with primary liver carcinoma and hepatitis B virus infection. The chain joins TRBV6-5 to TRBJ2-7; the D gene remains uncertain. The CDR3 region: CASSYAAGDSYEQYF. The DNA sequence is given as TGTGCCAGCAGTTACGCGGCAGGAGACTCCTACGAGCAGTACTTC.